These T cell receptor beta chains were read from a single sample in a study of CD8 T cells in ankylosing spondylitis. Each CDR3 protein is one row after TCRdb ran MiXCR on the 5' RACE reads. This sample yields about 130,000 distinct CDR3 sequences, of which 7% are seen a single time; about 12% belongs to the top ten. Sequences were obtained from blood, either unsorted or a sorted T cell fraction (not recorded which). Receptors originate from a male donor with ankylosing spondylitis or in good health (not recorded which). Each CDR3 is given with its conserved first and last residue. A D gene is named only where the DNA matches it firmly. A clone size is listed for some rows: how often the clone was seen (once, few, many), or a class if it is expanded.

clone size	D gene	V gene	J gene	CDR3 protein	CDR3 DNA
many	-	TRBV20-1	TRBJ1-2	CSAAGINYGYTF	TGCAGTGCCGCAGGCATTAACTATGGCTACACCTTC
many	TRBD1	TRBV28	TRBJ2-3	CASSLSQGAADTQYF	TGTGCCAGCAGTTTATCCCAGGGGGCGGCGGATACGCAGTATTTT
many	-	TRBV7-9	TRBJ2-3	CASSPEGIADTQYF	TGTGCCAGCAGCCCGGAGGGCATTGCAGATACGCAGTATTTT
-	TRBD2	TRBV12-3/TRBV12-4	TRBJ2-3	CASSPDSGGADTQYF	TGTGCCAGCAGTCCCGATTCCGGGGGGGCCGATACGCAGTATTTT
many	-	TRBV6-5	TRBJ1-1	CASSYRADIPEAFF	TGTGCCAGCAGTTACCGCGCAGACATTCCTGAAGCTTTCTTT
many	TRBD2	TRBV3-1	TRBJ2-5	CASSPSLAGGRETQYF	TGTGCCAGCAGCCCTTCCCTAGCGGGAGGAAGAGAGACCCAGTACTTC
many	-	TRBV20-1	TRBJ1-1	CSVPGHRNMNTEAFF	TGCAGTGTTCCGGGACACCGAAACATGAACACTGAAGCTTTCTTT
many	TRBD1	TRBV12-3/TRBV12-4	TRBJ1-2	CASSQTGTDDGYTF	TGTGCCAGCAGCCAAACCGGGACAGACGATGGCTACACCTTC
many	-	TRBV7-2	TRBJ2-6	CASSLAFSSSGANVLTF	TGTGCCAGCAGCTTGGCCTTCTCTAGTTCTGGGGCCAACGTCCTGACTTTC
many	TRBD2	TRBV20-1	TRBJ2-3	CSVLGLAGGGATDTQYF	TGCTCCGTTTTGGGTCTAGCGGGAGGCGGGGCCACAGATACGCAGTATTTT
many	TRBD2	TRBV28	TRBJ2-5	CASSTVAGRETQYF	TGTGCCAGCAGTACGGTAGCGGGAAGAGAGACCCAGTACTTC
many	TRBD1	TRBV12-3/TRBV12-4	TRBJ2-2	CASSPSGRGLNTGELFF	TGTGCCAGCAGTCCCTCGGGCAGGGGGCTTAACACCGGGGAGCTGTTTTTT
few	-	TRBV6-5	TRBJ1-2	CASSYAPSYGYTF	TGTGCCAGCAGTTACGCCCCGAGCTATGGCTACACCTTC
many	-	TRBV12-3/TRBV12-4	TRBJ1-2	CASSFQVQANYGYTF	TGTGCCAGCAGTTTCCAGGTTCAAGCTAACTATGGCTACACCTTC
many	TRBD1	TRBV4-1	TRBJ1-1	CASSQEQGAPEAFF	TGCGCCAGCAGCCAGGAACAGGGGGCTCCTGAAGCTTTCTTT
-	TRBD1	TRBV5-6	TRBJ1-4	CASSSEVQGVGEKLFF	TGTGCCAGCAGCTCGGAGGTACAGGGGGTCGGAGAAAAACTGTTTTTT
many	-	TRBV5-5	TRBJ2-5	CASSLPGVQETQYF	TGTGCCAGCAGCTTGCCCGGCGTCCAAGAGACCCAGTACTTC
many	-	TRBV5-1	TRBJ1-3	CASSLVTGHGNTIYF	TGCGCCAGCAGCTTGGTGACTGGACACGGAAACACCATATATTTT
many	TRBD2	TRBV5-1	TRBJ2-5	CASSLWTSGIQETQYF	TGCGCCAGCAGCCTTTGGACTAGCGGGATCCAAGAGACCCAGTACTTC
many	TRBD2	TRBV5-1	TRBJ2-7	CASTTGTSDSYEQYF	TGCGCCAGCACCACGGGGACTAGCGACTCCTACGAGCAGTACTTC
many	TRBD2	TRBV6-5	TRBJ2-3	CASSYLGGVSGDTQYF	TGTGCCAGCAGTTACCTGGGAGGGGTAAGTGGAGATACGCAGTATTTT
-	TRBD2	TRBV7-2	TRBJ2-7	CASSFPKTSGGAYEQYF	TGTGCCAGCAGCTTCCCCAAGACTAGCGGGGGGGCCTACGAGCAGTACTTC
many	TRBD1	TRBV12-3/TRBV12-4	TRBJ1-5	CASSRTGSMHF	TGTGCCAGCAGTCGGACAGGGAGCATGCATTTT
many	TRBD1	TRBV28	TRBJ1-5	CASSTGTADQPQHF	TGTGCCAGCAGTACAGGGACAGCCGATCAGCCCCAGCATTTT
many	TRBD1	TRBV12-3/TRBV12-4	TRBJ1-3	CASSGQGLAGNTIYF	TGTGCCAGCAGCGGACAGGGGCTCGCTGGAAACACCATATATTTT
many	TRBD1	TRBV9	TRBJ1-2	CASSGSTSAGGGYTF	TGTGCCAGCAGCGGTAGTACCTCGGCAGGGGGAGGCTACACCTTC
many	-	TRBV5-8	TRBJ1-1	CASSLRAAEAFF	TGTGCCAGCAGCTTGAGGGCCGCGGAAGCTTTCTTT
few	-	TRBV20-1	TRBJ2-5	CSAAGAKEETQYF	TGCAGTGCTGCCGGGGCCAAGGAAGAGACCCAGTACTTC
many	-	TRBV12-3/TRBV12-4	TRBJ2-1	CASSSPSSAEQFF	TGTGCCAGCAGTTCGCCTAGTTCTGCTGAGCAGTTCTTC
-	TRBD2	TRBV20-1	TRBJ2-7	CSAKLAGGPYYEQYF	TGCAGTGCTAAACTAGCGGGAGGGCCGTACTACGAGCAGTACTTC
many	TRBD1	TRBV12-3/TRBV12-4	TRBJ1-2	CASNADRGRGYTF	TGTGCCAGCAACGCAGACAGGGGCCGTGGCTACACCTTC
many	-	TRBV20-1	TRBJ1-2	CSARANRAVSPSNYGYTF	TGCAGTGCTAGAGCTAACAGGGCTGTTAGTCCCTCAAACTATGGCTACACCTTC
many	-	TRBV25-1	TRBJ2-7	CASSARQWMGKQYF	TGTGCCAGCAGTGCCCGACAGTGGATGGGTAAGCAGTACTTC
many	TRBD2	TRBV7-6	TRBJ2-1	CASSQISGGVYNEQFF	TGTGCCAGCAGCCAGATTAGCGGGGGGGTCTACAATGAGCAGTTCTTC
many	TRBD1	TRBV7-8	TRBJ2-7	CASSSPRGPRTYEQYF	TGTGCCAGCAGCTCCCCTAGGGGGCCCAGGACCTACGAGCAGTACTTC
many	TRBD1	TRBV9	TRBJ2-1	CASSLKDRNYNEQFF	TGTGCCAGCAGTCTTAAGGACAGGAACTACAATGAGCAGTTCTTC
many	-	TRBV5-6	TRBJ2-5	CATLRQVGGQETQYF	TGTGCCACCCTGAGACAGGTGGGTGGCCAAGAGACCCAGTACTTC
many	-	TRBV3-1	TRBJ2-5	CASSPGTTETQYF	TGTGCCAGCAGCCCCGGGACAACAGAGACCCAGTACTTC
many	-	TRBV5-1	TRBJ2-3	CASSLAGKHPDTQYF	TGCGCCAGCAGCTTGGCCGGGAAGCACCCCGATACGCAGTATTTT
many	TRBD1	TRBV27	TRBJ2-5	CASSVPGGQETQYF	TGTGCCAGCTCGGTTCCAGGGGGCCAAGAGACCCAGTACTTC
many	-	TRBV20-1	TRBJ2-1	CSALFSGVQFF	TGCAGTGCTCTCTTTAGCGGAGTTCAGTTCTTC
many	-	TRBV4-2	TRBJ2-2	CASSRTVLKNTGELFF	TGTGCCAGCAGCCGGACGGTCCTTAAGAACACCGGGGAGCTGTTTTTT